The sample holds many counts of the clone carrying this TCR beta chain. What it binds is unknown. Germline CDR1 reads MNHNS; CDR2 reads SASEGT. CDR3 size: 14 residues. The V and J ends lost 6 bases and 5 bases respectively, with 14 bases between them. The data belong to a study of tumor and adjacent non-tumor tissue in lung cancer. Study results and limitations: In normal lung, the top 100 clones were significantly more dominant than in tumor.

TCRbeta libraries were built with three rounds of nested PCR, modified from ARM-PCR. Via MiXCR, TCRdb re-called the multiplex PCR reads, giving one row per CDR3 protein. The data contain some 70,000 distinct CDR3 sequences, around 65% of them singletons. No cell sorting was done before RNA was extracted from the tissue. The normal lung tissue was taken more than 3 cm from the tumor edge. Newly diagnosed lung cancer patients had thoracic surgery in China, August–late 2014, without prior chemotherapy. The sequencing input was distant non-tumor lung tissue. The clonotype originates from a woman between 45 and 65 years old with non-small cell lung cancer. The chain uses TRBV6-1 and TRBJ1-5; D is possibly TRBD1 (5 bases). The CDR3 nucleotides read TGTGCCAGCAGACCCGGGGGGGACCATCAGCCCCAGCATTTT. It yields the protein CASRPGGDHQPQHF.